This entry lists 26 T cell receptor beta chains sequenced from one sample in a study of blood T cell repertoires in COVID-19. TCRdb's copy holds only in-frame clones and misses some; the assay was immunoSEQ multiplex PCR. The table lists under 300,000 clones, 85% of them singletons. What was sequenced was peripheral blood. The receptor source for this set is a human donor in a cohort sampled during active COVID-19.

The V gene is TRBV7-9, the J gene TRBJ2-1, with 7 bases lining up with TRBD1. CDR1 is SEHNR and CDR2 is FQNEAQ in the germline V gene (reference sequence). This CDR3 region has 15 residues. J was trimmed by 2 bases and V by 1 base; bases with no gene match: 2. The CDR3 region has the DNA TGTGCCAGCAGCTTAGGAGGGGGCGCCTACAATGAGCAGTTCTTC. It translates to CASSLGGGAYNEQFF.

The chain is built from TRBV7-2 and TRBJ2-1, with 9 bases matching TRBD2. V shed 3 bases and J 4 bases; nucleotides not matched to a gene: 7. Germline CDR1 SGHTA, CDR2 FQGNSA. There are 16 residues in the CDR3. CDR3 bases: TGTGCCAGCAGCTTTACCGGGACTAGCAGTTACAATGAGCAGTTCTTC. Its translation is CASSFTGTSSYNEQFF. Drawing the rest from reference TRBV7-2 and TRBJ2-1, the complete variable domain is GAGVSQSPSNKVTEKGKDVELRCDPISGHTALYWYRQSLGQGLEFLIYFQGNSAPDKSGLPSDRFSAERTGGSVSTLTIQRTQQEDSAVYLCASSFTGTSSYNEQFFGPGTRLTVL.

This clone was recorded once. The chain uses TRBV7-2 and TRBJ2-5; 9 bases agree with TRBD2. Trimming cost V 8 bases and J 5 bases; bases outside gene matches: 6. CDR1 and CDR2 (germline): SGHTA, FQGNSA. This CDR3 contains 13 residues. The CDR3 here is CASAGGHGETQYF. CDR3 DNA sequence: TGTGCCAGCGCGGGAGGGCATGGCGAGACCCAGTACTTC.

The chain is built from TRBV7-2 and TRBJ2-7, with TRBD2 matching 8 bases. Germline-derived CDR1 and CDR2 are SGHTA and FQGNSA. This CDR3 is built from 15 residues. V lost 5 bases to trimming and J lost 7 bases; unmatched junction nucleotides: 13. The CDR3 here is CASSIRPGLDGEQYF. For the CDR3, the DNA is TGTGCCAGCAGCATTCGTCCGGGACTAGACGGGGAGCAGTACTTC.

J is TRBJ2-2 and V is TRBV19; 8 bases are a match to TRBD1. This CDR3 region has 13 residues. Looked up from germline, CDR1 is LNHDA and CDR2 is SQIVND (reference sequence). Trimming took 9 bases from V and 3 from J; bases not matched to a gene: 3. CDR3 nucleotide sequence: TGTGCCAGCTTGGACAGGGACACCGGGGAGCTGTTTTTT. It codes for CASLDRDTGELFF.

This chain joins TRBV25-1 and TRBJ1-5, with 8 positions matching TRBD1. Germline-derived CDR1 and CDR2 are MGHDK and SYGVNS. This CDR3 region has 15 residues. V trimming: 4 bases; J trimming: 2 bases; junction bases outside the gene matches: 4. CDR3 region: CASSAGGWGNQPQHF. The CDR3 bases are TGTGCCAGCAGTGCAGGGGGCTGGGGCAATCAGCCCCAGCATTTT. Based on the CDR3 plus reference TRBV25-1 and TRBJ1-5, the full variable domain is EADIYQTPRYLVIGTGKKITLECSQTMGHDKMYWYQQDPGMELHLIHYSYGVNSTEKGDLSSESTVSRIRTEHFPLTLESARPSHTSQYLCASSAGGWGNQPQHFGDGTRLSIL.

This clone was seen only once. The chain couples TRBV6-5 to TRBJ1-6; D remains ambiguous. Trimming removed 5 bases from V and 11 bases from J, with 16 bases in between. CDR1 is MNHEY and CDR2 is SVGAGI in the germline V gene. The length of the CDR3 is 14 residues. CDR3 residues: CASSLGHPPAPLHF. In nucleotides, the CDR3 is TGTGCCAGCAGTCTAGGTCACCCGCCGGCACCCCTCCACTTT.

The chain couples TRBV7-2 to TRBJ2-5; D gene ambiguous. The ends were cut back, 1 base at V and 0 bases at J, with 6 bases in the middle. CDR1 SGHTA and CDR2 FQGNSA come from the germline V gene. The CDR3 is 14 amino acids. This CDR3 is CASSLDSHQETQYF. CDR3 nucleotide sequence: TGTGCCAGCAGCTTAGACTCACACCAAGAGACCCAGTACTTC.

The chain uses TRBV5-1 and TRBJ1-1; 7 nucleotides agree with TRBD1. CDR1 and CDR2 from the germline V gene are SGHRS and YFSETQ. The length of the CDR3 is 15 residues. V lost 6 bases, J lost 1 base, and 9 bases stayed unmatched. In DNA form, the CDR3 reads TGCGCCAGCACCCGGCAGGGGGGAGGGAACACTGAAGCTTTCTTT. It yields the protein CASTRQGGGNTEAFF.

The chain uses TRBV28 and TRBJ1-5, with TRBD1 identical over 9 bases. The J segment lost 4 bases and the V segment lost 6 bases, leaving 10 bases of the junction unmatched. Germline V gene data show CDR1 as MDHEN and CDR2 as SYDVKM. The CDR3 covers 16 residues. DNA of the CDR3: TGTGCCAGCAGACCACCCTACAGGGGGCTTAATCAGCCCCAGCATTTT. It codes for CASRPPYRGLNQPQHF. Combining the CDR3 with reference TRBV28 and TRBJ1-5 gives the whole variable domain DVKVTQSSRYLVKRTGEKVFLECVQDMDHENMFWYRQDPGLGLRLIYFSYDVKMKEKGDIPEGYSVSREKKERFSLILESASTNQTSMYLCASRPPYRGLNQPQHFGDGTRLSIL.

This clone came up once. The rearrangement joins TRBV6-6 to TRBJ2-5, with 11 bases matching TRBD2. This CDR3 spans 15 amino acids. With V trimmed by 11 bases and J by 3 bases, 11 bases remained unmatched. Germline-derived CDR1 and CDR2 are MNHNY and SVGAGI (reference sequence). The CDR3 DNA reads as TGTGCCCTGGGGGGGGGACTAGCGGTCGAAGAGACCCAGTACTTC. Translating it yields CALGGGLAVEETQYF.

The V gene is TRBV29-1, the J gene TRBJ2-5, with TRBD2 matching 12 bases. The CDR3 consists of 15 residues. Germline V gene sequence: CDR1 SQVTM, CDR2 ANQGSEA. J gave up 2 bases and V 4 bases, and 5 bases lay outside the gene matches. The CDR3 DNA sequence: TGCAGCGTTGGGGCTAGCGGGAGGGGGCAAGAGACCCAGTACTTC. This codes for CSVGASGRGQETQYF. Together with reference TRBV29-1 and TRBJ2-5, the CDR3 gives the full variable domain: SAVISQKPSRDICQRGTSLTIQCQVDSQVTMMFWYRQQPGQSLTLIATANQGSEATYESGFVIDKFPISRPNLTFSTLTVSNMSPEDSSIYLCSVGASGRGQETQYFGPGTRLLVL.

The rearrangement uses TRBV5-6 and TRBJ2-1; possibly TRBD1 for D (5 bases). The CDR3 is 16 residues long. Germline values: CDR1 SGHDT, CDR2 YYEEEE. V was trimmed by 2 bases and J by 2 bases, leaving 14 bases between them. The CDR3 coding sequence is TGTGCCAGCAGCTTCAGACAGCCCAGCCCCTACAATGAGCAGTTCTTC. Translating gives CASSFRQPSPYNEQFF.

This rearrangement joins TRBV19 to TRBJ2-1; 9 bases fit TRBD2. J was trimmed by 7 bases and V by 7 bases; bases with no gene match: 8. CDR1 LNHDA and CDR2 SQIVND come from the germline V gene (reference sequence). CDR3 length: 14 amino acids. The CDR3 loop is CASNLAGVKNEQFF. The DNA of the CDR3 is TGTGCCAGTAATTTAGCGGGAGTAAAAAATGAGCAGTTCTTC.

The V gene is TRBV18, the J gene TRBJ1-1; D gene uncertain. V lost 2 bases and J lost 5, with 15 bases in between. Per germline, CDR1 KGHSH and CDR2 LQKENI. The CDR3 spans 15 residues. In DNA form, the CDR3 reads TGTGCCAGCTCACCATCGGCAGGTTTAAGGACTGAAGCTTTCTTT. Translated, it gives CASSPSAGLRTEAFF.

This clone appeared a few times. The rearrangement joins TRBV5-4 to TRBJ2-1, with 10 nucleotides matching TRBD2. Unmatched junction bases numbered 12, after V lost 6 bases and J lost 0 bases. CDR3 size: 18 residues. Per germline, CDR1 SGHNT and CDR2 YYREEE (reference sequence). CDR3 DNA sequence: TGTGCCAGCACTCTGCTCGTACTAGCGGGGAGCTCCTACAATGAGCAGTTCTTC. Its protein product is CASTLLVLAGSSYNEQFF.

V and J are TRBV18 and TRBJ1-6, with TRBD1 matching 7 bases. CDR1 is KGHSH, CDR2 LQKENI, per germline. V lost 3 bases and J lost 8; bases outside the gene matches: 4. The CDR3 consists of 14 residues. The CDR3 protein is CASSPRTGHSPLHF. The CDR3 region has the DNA TGTGCCAGCTCACCTAGGACAGGCCATTCACCCCTCCACTTT.

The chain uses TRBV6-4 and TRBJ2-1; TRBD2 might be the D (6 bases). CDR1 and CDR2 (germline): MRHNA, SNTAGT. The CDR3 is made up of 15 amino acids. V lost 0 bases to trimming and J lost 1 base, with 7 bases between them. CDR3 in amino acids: CASSDSSGSYNEQFF. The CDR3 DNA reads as TGTGCCAGCAGTGACTCTAGCGGTTCCTACAATGAGCAGTTCTTC.

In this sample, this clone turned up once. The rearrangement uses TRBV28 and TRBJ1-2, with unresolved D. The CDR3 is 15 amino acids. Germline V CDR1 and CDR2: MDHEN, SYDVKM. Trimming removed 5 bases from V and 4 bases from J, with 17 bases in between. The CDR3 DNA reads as TGTGCCAGCAGTACCTCAGCCGGGTTGGGCTATGGCTACACCTTC. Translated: CASSTSAGLGYGYTF.

The CDR3 DNA reads as TGTGCCAGCAGCCAAGGGCTAGACCCTCGCACAGATACGCAGTATTTT. Residues: CASSQGLDPRTDTQYF. The chain couples TRBV3-1 (or the pseudogene TRBV3-2) to TRBJ2-3, with unresolved D. This CDR3 spans 16 amino acids. CDR1 and CDR2 from the germline V gene are LGHDT and YNNKEL (reference sequence). V lost 1 base, J lost 1 base, and 12 bases lay in between.

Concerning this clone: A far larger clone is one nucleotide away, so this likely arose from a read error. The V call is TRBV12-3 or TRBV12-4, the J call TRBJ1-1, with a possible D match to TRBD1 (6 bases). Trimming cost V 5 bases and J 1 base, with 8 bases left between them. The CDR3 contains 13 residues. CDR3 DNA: TGTGCCAGCAGTAAACAGGGGAACACTGAAGCTTTCTTT. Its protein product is CASSKQGNTEAFF.

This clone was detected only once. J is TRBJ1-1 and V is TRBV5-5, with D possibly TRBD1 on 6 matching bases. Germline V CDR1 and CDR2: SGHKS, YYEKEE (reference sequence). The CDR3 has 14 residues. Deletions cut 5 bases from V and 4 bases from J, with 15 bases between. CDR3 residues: CASRLSRGSTEAFF. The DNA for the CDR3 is TGTGCCAGCAGACTTAGCAGGGGATCCACTGAAGCTTTCTTT.

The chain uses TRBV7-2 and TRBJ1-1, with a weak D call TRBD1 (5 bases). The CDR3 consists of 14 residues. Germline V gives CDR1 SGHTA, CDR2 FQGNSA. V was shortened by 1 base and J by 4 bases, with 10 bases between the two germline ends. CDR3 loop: CASSLGGVGTEAFF. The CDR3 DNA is TGTGCCAGCAGCTTAGGGGGGGTCGGCACTGAAGCTTTCTTT. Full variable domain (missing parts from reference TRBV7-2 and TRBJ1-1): GAGVSQSPSNKVTEKGKDVELRCDPISGHTALYWYRQSLGQGLEFLIYFQGNSAPDKSGLPSDRFSAERTGGSVSTLTIQRTQQEDSAVYLCASSLGGVGTEAFFGQGTRLTVV.

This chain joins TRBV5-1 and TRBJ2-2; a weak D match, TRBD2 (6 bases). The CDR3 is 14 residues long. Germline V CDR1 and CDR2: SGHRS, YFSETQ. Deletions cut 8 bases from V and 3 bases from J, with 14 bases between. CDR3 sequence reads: CASNTGTHTGELFF. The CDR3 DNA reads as TGCGCCAGTAATACCGGGACTCACACCGGGGAGCTGTTTTTT. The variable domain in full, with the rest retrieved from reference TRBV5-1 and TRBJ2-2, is KAGVTQTPRYLIKTRGQQVTLSCSPISGHRSVSWYQQTPGQGLQFLFEYFSETQRNKGNFPGRFSGRQFSNSRSEMNVSTLELGDSALYLCASNTGTHTGELFFGEGSRLTVL.

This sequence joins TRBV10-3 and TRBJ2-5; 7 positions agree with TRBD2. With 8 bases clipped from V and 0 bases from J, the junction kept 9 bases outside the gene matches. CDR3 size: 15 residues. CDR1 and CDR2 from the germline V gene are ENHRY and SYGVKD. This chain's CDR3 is CAIGPHREDQETQYF. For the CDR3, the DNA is TGTGCCATCGGACCACATCGGGAGGACCAAGAGACCCAGTACTTC.

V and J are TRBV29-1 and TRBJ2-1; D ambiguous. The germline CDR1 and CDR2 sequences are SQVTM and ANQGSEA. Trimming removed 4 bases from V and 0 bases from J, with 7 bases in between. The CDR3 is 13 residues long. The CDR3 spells CSVAKSSYNEQFF. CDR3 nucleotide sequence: TGCAGCGTTGCTAAGAGCTCCTACAATGAGCAGTTCTTC.